The 14 T cell receptor beta chains below all came from one sample that was sequenced in a study of cytomegalovirus exposure and HLA in healthy donors. 60 Vbeta and 13 Jbeta primers were used in PCR. Method: immunoSEQ multiplex PCR; TCRdb's copy keeps in-frame clones and lacks some. The data hold 100,000 to 150,000 clones, with 80% observed a single time. Sequenced: PBMCs. The receptors come from a male donor in good health and CMV-seronegative.

The chain carries TRBV2 and TRBJ1-5; no reliable D call. Trimming left V 1 base short and J 7 bases short, with 11 bases between. Germline-derived CDR1 and CDR2 are SNHLY and FYNNEI. This CDR3 region has 14 residues. DNA of the CDR3: TGTGCCAGCAGTGAAGGAGGTCTTGGCCAGCCCCAGCATTTT. It is translated as CASSEGGLGQPQHF.

The chain carries TRBV7-6 and TRBJ2-3; 11 bases are a match to TRBD2. The CDR3 runs to 16 residues. The germline V gene has CDR1 SGHVS and CDR2 FNYEAQ. V shed 5 bases and J 5 bases; nucleotides not matched to a gene: 9. The CDR3 sequence: CASSQTLAGVVDTQYF. CDR3 sequence (DNA): TGTGCCAGCAGCCAAACACTAGCGGGAGTGGTAGATACGCAGTATTTT. Based on the CDR3 plus reference TRBV7-6 and TRBJ2-3, the full variable domain is GAGVSQSPRYKVTKRGQDVALRCDPISGHVSLYWYRQALGQGPEFLTYFNYEAQQDKSGLPNDRFSAERPEGSISTLTIQRTEQRDSAMYRCASSQTLAGVVDTQYFGPGTRLTVL.

This chain joins TRBV19 and TRBJ1-3, with D possibly being TRBD1 (5 bases). Germline-derived CDR1 and CDR2 are LNHDA and SQIVND (reference sequence). The CDR3 runs to 15 residues. V was cut by 6 bases and J by 1 base, with 13 bases left in between. The CDR3 DNA reads TGTGCCAGTAGGTCTCAGGGCGGATCTGGAAACACCATATATTTT. Its protein is CASRSQGGSGNTIYF.

This chain uses TRBV6-1 with TRBJ1-5; TRBD1 aligns across 8 bases. Germline V gene data show CDR1 as MNHNS and CDR2 as SASEGT. Unmatched junction bases numbered 6, after V lost 7 bases and J lost 4 bases. The CDR3 covers 14 residues. The CDR3 here is CASNSRDRNQPQHF. CDR3 bases: TGTGCCAGCAATTCCCGGGACAGGAATCAGCCCCAGCATTTT.

This clone occurred a few times. The V call is TRBV14, the J call TRBJ1-1; D is undetermined. The V end was cut by 4 bases, the J end by 11 bases, with 11 bases between. From germline, CDR1 is SGHDN and CDR2 FVKESK. The CDR3 is 11 residues long. The CDR3 DNA follows: TGTGCCAGCAGCCTCGAGGGTAGGGCTTTCTTT. This translates into CASSLEGRAFF.

The rearrangement uses TRBV9 and TRBJ1-2; no definite D call. Germline V gives CDR1 SGDLS, CDR2 YYNGEE. The CDR3 loop spans 11 amino acids. Trimming removed 5 bases from V and 6 bases from J, with 8 bases in between. In DNA form, the CDR3 reads TGTGCCAGCAGAAGACGGGATGGCTACACCTTC. The encoded protein is CASRRRDGYTF.

The J gene is TRBJ1-2, the V gene TRBV30, with 11 bases fitting TRBD1. Germline trimming cut 0 bases from V and 3 bases from J; bases unmatched to any gene: 6. The CDR3 extends over 16 amino acids. Per germline, CDR1 GTSNPN and CDR2 SVGIG (reference sequence). The CDR3 DNA reads TGTGCCTGGAGTGTATTTGGGGACAGGGGGGACTATGGCTACACCTTC. This gives the protein CAWSVFGDRGDYGYTF.

This chain uses TRBV12-2 with TRBJ1-4; the tabulated D call, TRBD1, remains unverified against the DNA. TRBV12-2 is recorded as a pseudogene. This CDR3 has 22 residues. CDR3 nucleotides: TGTGCAAGTCGCTTCAGAGGGGACCGATCTCGGGGGACAGTAGCTACTAATGAAAAACTGTTTTTT. This encodes CASRFRGDRSRGTVATNEKLFF.

The chain links TRBV19 to TRBJ1-1; no reliable D call. Germline V gene sequence: CDR1 LNHDA, CDR2 SQIVND (reference sequence). The CDR3 is 14 residues long. V gave up 3 bases and J gave up 0 bases, with 8 bases separating them. CDR3 protein: CASSISSVNTEAFF. In DNA form, the CDR3 reads TGTGCCAGTAGTATCAGTTCCGTGAACACTGAAGCTTTCTTT.

This clone was recorded a few times. The chain is built from TRBV5-4 and TRBJ2-7; 7 nucleotides match TRBD1. CDR3 length: 15 residues. The junction had 7 bases not matched to a gene; V was cut back by 4 bases and J by 0 bases. The germline V gene has CDR1 SGHNT and CDR2 YYREEE (reference sequence). CDR3 in DNA: TGTGCCAGCAGCCAAGTGGGGGACAGCTCCTACGAGCAGTACTTC. This codes for CASSQVGDSSYEQYF.

This chain uses TRBV7-2 with TRBJ2-6; 12 bases match TRBD2. The V and J ends lost 4 bases and 3 bases, in that order; junction bases with no gene match: 7. This CDR3 is 18 amino acids long. Germline lookup yields CDR1 SGHTA and CDR2 FQGNSA. The DNA of the CDR3 is TGTGCCAGCAGCTCAGCGACTAGCGGGAGAAGTGGGGCCAACGTCCTGACTTTC. Translation gives CASSSATSGRSGANVLTF. Drawing the rest from reference TRBV7-2 and TRBJ2-6, the complete variable domain is GAGVSQSPSNKVTEKGKDVELRCDPISGHTALYWYRQSLGQGLEFLIYFQGNSAPDKSGLPSDRFSAERTGGSVSTLTIQRTQQEDSAVYLCASSSATSGRSGANVLTFGAGSRLTVL.

The chain links TRBV14 to TRBJ1-4; the D is unclear. Germline V lookup: CDR1 SGHDN, CDR2 FVKESK. V shed 4 bases and J shed 7 bases, with 16 bases lying between them. This CDR3 is 15 amino acids long. The CDR3 nucleotides are TGTGCCAGCAGCCGTCGGGAGGGATCGAGTGAAAAACTGTTTTTT. Its protein is CASSRREGSSEKLFF.

The chain uses TRBV7-9 and TRBJ2-1, with TRBD2 matching 11 bases. Germline assignment: CDR1 SEHNR and CDR2 FQNEAQ (reference sequence). This CDR3 has 16 residues. J gave up 3 bases and V 4 bases, and 5 bases lay outside the gene matches. CDR3 residues: CASSYTLAGDYNEQFF. In nucleotides, the CDR3 is TGTGCCAGCAGCTACACACTAGCGGGAGACTACAATGAGCAGTTCTTC. Filled out from reference TRBV7-9 and TRBJ2-1, the complete variable domain reads DTGVSQNPRHKITKRGQNVTFRCDPISEHNRLYWYRQTLGQGPEFLTYFQNEAQLEKSRLLSDRFSAERPKGSFSTLEIQRTEQGDSAMYLCASSYTLAGDYNEQFFGPGTRLTVL.

This rearrangement joins TRBV2 to TRBJ1-2, with D hard to call. The V gene lost 9 bases and the J gene lost 4 bases, with 15 bases spanning the gap. The CDR3 spans 13 residues. Germline V lookup: CDR1 SNHLY, CDR2 FYNNEI. The CDR3 DNA sequence: TGTGCCAGTAGCTTGGCAGAGAGCTATGGCTACACCTTC. This encodes CASSLAESYGYTF. The full variable domain, completed using reference TRBV2 and TRBJ1-2, is EPEVTQTPSHQVTQMGQEVILRCVPISNHLYFYWYRQILGQKVEFLVSFYNNEISEKSEIFDDQFSVERPDGSNFTLKIRSTKLEDSAMYFCASSLAESYGYTFGSGTRLTVV.